This TCR beta chain was retrieved from a study of monozygotic twins with inflammatory bowel disease. With the 5' RACE reads reprocessed, TCRdb shows one record per CDR3 protein and no DNA. The sample has around 400,000 distinct CDR3 sequences. The CDR3 spans 16 residues. The gene calls are TRBV12-3 or TRBV12-4 and TRBJ2-6. Sequencing input: blood. The sequence came from a human donor with ulcerative colitis or Crohn's disease, or a healthy co-twin of an affected twin (not recorded which). The CDR3 loop reads CASSPGQNSGANVLTF.